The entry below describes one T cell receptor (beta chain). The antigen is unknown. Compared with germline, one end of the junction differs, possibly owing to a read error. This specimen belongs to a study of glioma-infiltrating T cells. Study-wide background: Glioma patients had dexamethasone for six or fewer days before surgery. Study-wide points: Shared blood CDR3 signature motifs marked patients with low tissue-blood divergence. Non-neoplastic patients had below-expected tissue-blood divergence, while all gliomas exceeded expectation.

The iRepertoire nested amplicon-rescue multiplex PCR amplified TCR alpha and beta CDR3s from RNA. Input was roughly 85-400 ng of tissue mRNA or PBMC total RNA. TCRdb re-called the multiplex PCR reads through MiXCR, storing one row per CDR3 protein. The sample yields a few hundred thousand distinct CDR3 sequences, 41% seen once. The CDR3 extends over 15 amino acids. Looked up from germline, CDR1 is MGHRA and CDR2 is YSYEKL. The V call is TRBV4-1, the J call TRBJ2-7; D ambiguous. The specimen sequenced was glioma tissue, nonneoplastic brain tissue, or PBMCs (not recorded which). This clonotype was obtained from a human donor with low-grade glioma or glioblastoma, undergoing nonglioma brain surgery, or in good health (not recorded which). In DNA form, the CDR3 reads TGCGCCAGCTGCCAAGAGCTGACTGGTTGGTACGAGCAGTACTTC. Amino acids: CASCQELTGWYEQYF.